This is a list of T cell receptor beta chains from one sample in a study of beta chain features in type 1 diabetes. Some clones are missing from TCRdb's copy, which holds only in-frame ones; the method was immunoSEQ multiplex PCR. This table has fewer than 300,000 clones, roughly 20% appearing once. The sample was naive CD4+ T cells from blood. These receptors were taken from a woman aged 40 to 50 with type 1 diabetes. Both conserved end residues are part of each CDR3. The order of the fields is clone size, D gene, V gene, J gene, CDR3 DNA, CDR3 protein. D genes are given only for firm matches. Expanded clones get a size class; other rows say once, few or many, or leave the size out.

size: -; D: TRBD1; V: TRBV27; J: TRBJ1-6; DNA: TGTGCCAGCAGTACTACGGGACAGGGGATTTCACCCCTCCACTTT; CDR3: CASSTTGQGISPLHF
size: -; D: TRBD1; V: TRBV5-1; J: TRBJ2-1; DNA: TGCGCCAGCAGCTTATTGACAGGGGACAATGAGCAGTTCTTC; CDR3: CASSLLTGDNEQFF
size: few; D: -; V: TRBV4-3; J: TRBJ2-7; DNA: TGCGCCAGCAGCCAAGATCATCGATCGGGGGGCCGGTACGAGCAGTACTTC; CDR3: CASSQDHRSGGRYEQYF
size: -; D: TRBD1; V: TRBV4-1; J: TRBJ1-1; DNA: TGCGCCAGCAGCTTTCAGGGGGCGAACACTGAAGCTTTCTTT; CDR3: CASSFQGANTEAFF
size: -; D: TRBD1; V: TRBV19; J: TRBJ2-1; DNA: TGTGCCAGTAGTATAGACAGGGGGCCCAACAATGAGCAGTTCTTC; CDR3: CASSIDRGPNNEQFF
size: -; D: TRBD2; V: TRBV13; J: TRBJ2-7; DNA: TGTGCCAGCAGCTTCCACAGCGGGAGTATCTACGAGCAGTACTTC; CDR3: CASSFHSGSIYEQYF
size: once; D: -; V: TRBV18; J: TRBJ1-1; DNA: TGTGCCAGCTCACCACCACACGCGGCCGGAGGCACTGAAGCTTTCTTT; CDR3: CASSPPHAAGGTEAFF
size: -; D: TRBD1; V: TRBV5-1; J: TRBJ1-2; DNA: TGCGCCAGCAGCTTGCAGGGGGCAGGAGCGGATGGCTACACCTTC; CDR3: CASSLQGAGADGYTF
size: -; D: TRBD1; V: TRBV5-1; J: TRBJ2-7; DNA: TGCGCCAGCAGCTTGGGCGGAACAGGGGACGCCTACGAGCAGTACTTC; CDR3: CASSLGGTGDAYEQYF
size: -; D: -; V: TRBV7-9; J: TRBJ1-3; DNA: TGTGCCAGCAGCTTAGTAGGAAACACCATATATTTT; CDR3: CASSLVGNTIYF
size: few; D: TRBD1; V: TRBV9; J: TRBJ2-1; DNA: TGTGCCAGCAGCCCAGGGGGCCATAATGAGCAGTTCTTC; CDR3: CASSPGGHNEQFF